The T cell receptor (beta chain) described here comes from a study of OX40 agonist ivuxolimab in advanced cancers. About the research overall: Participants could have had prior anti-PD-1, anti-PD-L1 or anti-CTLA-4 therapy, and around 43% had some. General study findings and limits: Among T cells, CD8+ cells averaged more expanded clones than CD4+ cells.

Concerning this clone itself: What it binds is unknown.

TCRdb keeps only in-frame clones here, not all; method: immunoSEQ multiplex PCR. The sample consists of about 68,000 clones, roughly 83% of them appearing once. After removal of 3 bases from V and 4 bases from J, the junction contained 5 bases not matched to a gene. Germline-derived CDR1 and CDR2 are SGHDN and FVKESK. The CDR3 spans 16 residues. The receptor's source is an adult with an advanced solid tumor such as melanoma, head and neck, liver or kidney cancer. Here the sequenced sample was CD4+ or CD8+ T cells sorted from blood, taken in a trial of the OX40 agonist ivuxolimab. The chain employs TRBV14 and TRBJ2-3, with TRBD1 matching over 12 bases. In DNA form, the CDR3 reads TGTGCCAGCAGCCACCCTGGGACAGGGGGCCCAGATACGCAGTATTTT. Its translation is CASSHPGTGGPDTQYF.